The next 31 T cell receptor beta chains were all read from a single sample in a study of cytomegalovirus exposure and HLA in healthy donors. PCR involved 60 Vbeta and 13 Jbeta primers. TCRdb's table, derived via immunoSEQ multiplex PCR, lists solely in-frame clones and lacks some. The data contain under 90,000 clones, 75% of them singletons. Material: PBMCs. These receptors all stem from a man in his forties in good health and CMV-seronegative.

The J gene is TRBJ2-5, the V gene TRBV18; 10 bases align to TRBD2. Germline values: CDR1 KGHSH, CDR2 LQKENI. This CDR3 comprises 17 residues. V was pared by 3 bases and J by 5 bases, with 12 bases of the junction left unmatched. The CDR3 DNA is TGTGCCAGCTCACCTTTTGCTAGCGGGAGTGTAACGGAGACCCAGTACTTC. It is translated as CASSPFASGSVTETQYF.

The V call is TRBV15, the J call TRBJ2-3, with 7 bases identical to TRBD1. Trimming took 4 bases from V and 2 from J; bases not matched to a gene: 6. The CDR3 spans 15 residues. The germline gives CDR1 LNHNV, CDR2 YYDKDF (reference sequence). The CDR3 spells CATSKGQENTDTQYF. CDR3 DNA sequence: TGTGCCACCAGCAAAGGACAGGAAAACACAGATACGCAGTATTTT.

The gene calls are TRBV9 and TRBJ2-7; D remains ambiguous. Germline V gives CDR1 SGDLS, CDR2 YYNGEE. The V gene lost 0 bases and the J gene lost 2 bases, with 9 bases spanning the gap. The CDR3 has 14 residues. This chain's CDR3 is CASSVASATYEQYF. CDR3 DNA: TGTGCCAGCAGCGTAGCTAGTGCTACCTACGAGCAGTACTTC. The variable domain in full, with the rest retrieved from reference TRBV9 and TRBJ2-7, is DSGVTQTPKHLITATGQRVTLRCSPRSGDLSVYWYQQSLDQGLQFLIQYYNGEERAKGNILERFSAQQFPDLHSELNLSSLELGDSALYFCASSVASATYEQYFGPGTRLTVT.

The chain links TRBV6-6 to TRBJ1-5; 7 positions match TRBD1. V was pared by 2 bases and J by 2 bases, with 6 bases of the junction left unmatched. Germline CDR1 MNHNY, CDR2 SVGAGI (reference sequence). There are 16 residues in the CDR3. The CDR3 loop is CASSYIRQGGNQPQHF. In DNA form, the CDR3 reads TGTGCCAGCAGTTACATTAGACAGGGAGGCAATCAGCCCCAGCATTTT.

In DNA, the CDR3 is TGTGCCACCTCAGGGACAGGGGGCCTCAAGGCCAAAAACATTCAGTACTTC. This codes for CATSGTGGLKAKNIQYF. V and J are TRBV15 and TRBJ2-4; TRBD1 aligns across 12 bases. The CDR3 sequence is 17 residues long. With 8 bases clipped from V and 1 base from J, the junction kept 9 bases outside the gene matches. The germline V gene encodes CDR1 LNHNV and CDR2 YYDKDF (reference sequence).

The V gene is TRBV2, the J gene TRBJ2-2, with TRBD1 matching 7 bases. V lost 4 bases, J lost 5 bases, and 13 bases stayed unmatched. Germline V gives CDR1 SNHLY, CDR2 FYNNEI. The CDR3 runs 17 residues. The CDR3 protein is CASSGGSTGMRTGELFF. The CDR3 DNA sequence: TGTGCCAGCAGTGGAGGGTCGACAGGGATGAGGACCGGGGAGCTGTTTTTT.

This clone occurred once. The V gene is TRBV7-3, the J gene TRBJ2-1; no clear D. Trimming left V 1 base short and J 6 bases short, with 7 bases between. The germline CDR1 and CDR2 sequences are SGHTA and FQGTGA. The CDR3 covers 13 residues. In nucleotides, the CDR3 is TGTGCCAGCAGCTTAATGTTATCCAATGAGCAGTTCTTC. Translated, it gives CASSLMLSNEQFF.

This clone was counted only a few times. The V gene is TRBV29-1, the J gene TRBJ1-4; 9 nucleotides align to TRBD1. The trim removed 5 bases at V and 8 bases at J, leaving 12 bases unmatched. Per the germline V gene, CDR1 is SQVTM and CDR2 is ANQGSEA. The CDR3 spans 15 residues. CDR3 coding DNA: TGCAGCGTTCTTAGTCCTGACAGGGGGAGGGAAAAACTGTTTTTT. Translating it yields CSVLSPDRGREKLFF. Combining the CDR3 with reference TRBV29-1 and TRBJ1-4 gives the whole variable domain SAVISQKPSRDICQRGTSLTIQCQVDSQVTMMFWYRQQPGQSLTLIATANQGSEATYESGFVIDKFPISRPNLTFSTLTVSNMSPEDSSIYLCSVLSPDRGREKLFFGSGTQLSVL.

The chain recombines TRBV27 with TRBJ2-7; weak D call: TRBD1 (6 bases). The V gene lost 6 bases and the J gene lost 6 bases, with 9 bases spanning the gap. Looked up from germline, CDR1 is MNHEY and CDR2 is SMNVEV (reference sequence). CDR3 length: 11 residues. The CDR3 DNA follows: TGTGCCAGCAGCAAAGGGGGCGAGCAGTACTTC. Protein product: CASSKGGEQYF.

V is TRBV6-5 and J is TRBJ2-7, with TRBD2 identical over 9 bases. Per the germline V gene, CDR1 is MNHEY and CDR2 is SVGAGI. CDR3 length: 15 residues. The V and J ends lost 1 base and 1 base, in that order; junction bases with no gene match: 2. CDR3 bases: TGTGCCAGCAGTTACTGGCGGGAGGGATCCTACGAGCAGTACTTC. Protein sequence: CASSYWREGSYEQYF.

This chain links TRBV28 with TRBJ2-1; 8 bases are a match to TRBD2. V was clipped by 11 bases and J by 4 bases; unmatched bases: 7. This CDR3 is 13 amino acids long. Germline-derived CDR1 and CDR2 are MDHEN and SYDVKM. The CDR3 reads CAGSRGGYNEQFF. CDR3 DNA: TGTGCCGGGTCCCGGGGGGGATACAATGAGCAGTTCTTC.

The gene calls are TRBV30 and TRBJ2-7; 8 positions match TRBD1. Germline CDR1 is GTSNPN and CDR2 is SVGIG (reference sequence). Germline trimming cut 4 bases from V and 3 bases from J; bases unmatched to any gene: 8. This CDR3 comprises 14 residues. For the CDR3, the DNA is TGTGCCTGGACCCGGACAGGGTTAGGCTACGAGCAGTACTTC. It codes for CAWTRTGLGYEQYF.

This clone has only a few counts. The chain uses TRBV2 and TRBJ1-5, with 9 bases identical to TRBD1. Per the germline V gene, CDR1 is SNHLY and CDR2 is FYNNEI. With V trimmed by 3 bases and J by 6 bases, 6 bases remained unmatched. The CDR3 loop spans 15 amino acids. Here the CDR3 DNA reads TGTGCCAGCAGTGATTGGGGGACAGGGTCTCAGCCCCAGCATTTT. The encoded protein is CASSDWGTGSQPQHF.

CDR3 nucleotides: TGTGCCAGCAGCTTGCTTGGGACAGGGTTCTACGAGCAGTACTTC. This translates into CASSLLGTGFYEQYF. This chain links TRBV5-6 with TRBJ2-7; 9 bases are shared with TRBD1. Germline V gives CDR1 SGHDT, CDR2 YYEEEE. V shed 1 base and J 3 bases; nucleotides not matched to a gene: 5. CDR3 length equals 15 residues.

The chain carries TRBV5-1 and TRBJ2-6, with D possibly matching TRBD1 (6 bases). The CDR3 length is 16 residues. Germline CDR1 reads SGHRS; CDR2 reads YFSETQ. Trimming left V 2 bases short and J 2 bases short, with 11 bases between. This chain's CDR3 is CASSLQGAAGANVLTF. The CDR3 nucleotides are TGCGCCAGCAGCTTACAGGGAGCAGCTGGGGCCAACGTCCTGACTTTC.

This chain connects TRBV5-6 to TRBJ2-1; TRBD2 matches 11 bases. In germline, CDR1 is SGHDT, CDR2 YYEEEE. V shed 2 bases and J 6 bases; nucleotides not matched to a gene: 4. CDR3 size: 15 residues. This chain's CDR3 is CASSLRLAGSNEQFF. CDR3 coding DNA: TGTGCCAGCAGCTTACGACTAGCGGGATCCAATGAGCAGTTCTTC.

The rearrangement links TRBV5-6 to TRBJ2-7, with D tentatively TRBD2 (5 bases). The germline CDR1 and CDR2 sequences are SGHDT and YYEEEE. This CDR3 is built from 17 residues. V was cut by 4 bases and J by 2 bases, with 22 bases left in between. The CDR3, as DNA: TGTGCCAGCAGCCCCCCAGGATCTAGCCGGGCTACCTACGAGCAGTACTTC. This codes for CASSPPGSSRATYEQYF.

V usage is TRBV28 and J usage is TRBJ1-2; no definite D call. Germline V CDR1 and CDR2: MDHEN, SYDVKM. The CDR3 extends over 12 amino acids. Trimming pared 4 bases from V and 2 bases from J, leaving 5 bases between. The CDR3 here is CASSSGNYGYTF. CDR3 in DNA: TGTGCCAGCAGTTCGGGGAACTATGGCTACACCTTC.

The chain uses TRBV9 and TRBJ2-1, with 7 bases lining up with TRBD1. V shed 0 bases and J 4 bases; nucleotides not matched to a gene: 4. The germline V gene has CDR1 SGDLS and CDR2 YYNGEE. This CDR3 comprises 15 residues. CDR3 sequence (DNA): TGTGCCAGCAGCGTAGTAGGGGGCTCTTACAATGAGCAGTTCTTC. Protein sequence: CASSVVGGSYNEQFF.

The chain employs TRBV4-1 and TRBJ2-7; D is unresolved. CDR3 length: 13 residues. Looked up from germline, CDR1 is MGHRA and CDR2 is YSYEKL. The ends were cut back, 1 base at V and 1 base at J, with 5 bases in the middle. The CDR3 nucleotides read TGCGCCAGCAGCCAAGCTGAGTCCTACGAGCAGTACTTC. Protein: CASSQAESYEQYF.

The chain joins TRBV19 to TRBJ2-7, with 7 bases lining up with TRBD2. CDR3 length equals 14 residues. The germline gives CDR1 LNHDA, CDR2 SQIVND (reference sequence). V gave up 3 bases and J gave up 6 bases; unmatched junction bases: 8. The DNA of the CDR3 is TGTGCCAGTAGTATCCCGGCGCCGGGAGGCGAGCAGTACTTC. This encodes CASSIPAPGGEQYF.

V gene TRBV19 combines with J gene TRBJ1-3, with 8 bases that match TRBD1. V lost 7 bases to trimming and J lost 0 bases; unmatched junction nucleotides: 2. The germline gives CDR1 LNHDA, CDR2 SQIVND (reference sequence). The CDR3 is made up of 14 amino acids. The CDR3 is CASKTGASGNTIYF. The CDR3 bases are TGTGCCAGTAAGACAGGGGCCTCTGGAAACACCATATATTTT.

The rearrangement joins TRBV9 to TRBJ2-7; no definite D call. The germline gives CDR1 SGDLS, CDR2 YYNGEE. CDR3 length: 13 amino acids. Deletions cut 7 bases from V and 6 bases from J, with 17 bases between. The CDR3 loop is CASGLRPNAEQYF. CDR3 nucleotides: TGTGCCAGCGGGCTCCGCCCGAACGCCGAGCAGTACTTC.

The gene calls are TRBV29-1 and TRBJ2-3; 10 nucleotides line up with TRBD1. Trimming removed 8 bases from V and 2 bases from J; junction bases left unmatched: 10. This CDR3 is 15 amino acids long. Germline lookup yields CDR1 SQVTM and CDR2 ANQGSEA. The CDR3, as DNA: TGCAGCTTTCCGGGACAGGGGTTTGACACAGATACGCAGTATTTT. It specifies CSFPGQGFDTDTQYF.

V usage is TRBV28 and J usage is TRBJ2-1, with TRBD2 matching 8 bases. The germline CDR1 and CDR2 sequences are MDHEN and SYDVKM. The length of the CDR3 is 15 residues. The V segment lost 7 bases and the J segment 1 base; nucleotides outside the gene matches: 6. CDR3 in DNA: TGTGCCAGCAAGCCCCGGGGGGGATCCTACAATGAGCAGTTCTTC. This encodes CASKPRGGSYNEQFF.

This chain connects TRBV19 to TRBJ2-2, with a weak D call TRBD1 (6 bases). The CDR3 is 15 amino acids. CDR1 and CDR2 from the germline V gene are LNHDA and SQIVND (reference sequence). With 3 bases removed from V and 5 bases from J, the gap between germline ends came to 13 bases. The chain's CDR3 is CASSILLQGTGELFF. CDR3 nucleotide sequence: TGTGCCAGTAGTATTTTGTTACAGGGAACCGGGGAGCTGTTTTTT.

The genes are TRBV28 and TRBJ2-5; 9 bases map to TRBD1. The CDR3 runs to 15 residues. The germline CDR1 and CDR2 sequences are MDHEN and SYDVKM. J was trimmed by 11 bases and V by 4 bases; bases with no gene match: 14. The CDR3 spells CASSSPTGQGSEQYF. The CDR3 region has the DNA TGTGCCAGCAGTTCACCCACGGGACAGGGTTCGGAGCAGTACTTC.

V is TRBV25-1 and J is TRBJ2-1; TRBD2 might be the D (5 bases). Germline V gene sequence: CDR1 MGHDK, CDR2 SYGVNS. The ends were cut back, 4 bases at V and 0 bases at J, with 13 bases in the middle. The CDR3 contains 16 residues. The CDR3 is CASSAKDGGSYNEQFF. Written as DNA, the CDR3 is TGTGCCAGCAGTGCCAAAGACGGAGGCTCCTACAATGAGCAGTTCTTC.

This chain links TRBV27 with TRBJ1-5, with TRBD1 matching over 8 bases. This CDR3 is 14 amino acids long. V was pared by 0 bases and J by 7 bases, with 2 bases of the junction left unmatched. Germline V gene lookup returns CDR1 MNHEY and CDR2 SMNVEV (reference sequence). The CDR3 here is CASSLSPGGQPQHF. CDR3 sequence (DNA): TGTGCCAGCAGTTTATCCCCAGGGGGCCAGCCCCAGCATTTT.

The chain joins TRBV6-5 to TRBJ1-1, with D maybe TRBD1 (6 bases). Germline V gene data show CDR1 as MNHEY and CDR2 as SVGAGI. CDR3 length: 14 residues. Trimming shortened V by 6 bases and J by 3 bases, and 14 bases separated the two germline ends. The CDR3 spells CASSAGTRYTEAFF. DNA for the CDR3: TGTGCCAGCAGCGCCGGGACACGATACACTGAAGCTTTCTTT.

The chain employs TRBV6-5 and TRBJ2-5, with TRBD1 identical over 7 bases. The CDR3 is made up of 13 amino acids. The V and J ends lost 5 bases and 2 bases, in that order; junction bases with no gene match: 2. CDR1 is MNHEY, CDR2 SVGAGI, per germline. Here the CDR3 reads CASSRDRQETQYF. Written as DNA, the CDR3 is TGTGCCAGCAGTCGGGACAGACAAGAGACCCAGTACTTC.